This TCR beta chain was obtained from a study of T-cell reconstitution after alpha-beta-depleted transplantation in children. Study-wide findings and caveats: Expanded graft clones numbering several hundred reportedly gave rise to alpha-beta T cells about two months after transplant.

About this clonotype itself: Its antigen is not known. One end of the junction is discordant with germline, which a read error may explain.

This sample's TCRbeta library carried unique molecular identifier barcodes. TCRdb independently ran MiXCR on the PCR reads; one entry per CDR3 protein. The top ten hold 25% to 30% of the sample, which has 200,000 to 250,000 distinct CDR3 sequences, 11% seen once. There are 14 residues in the CDR3. Germline V lookup: CDR1 LNHDA, CDR2 SQIVND (reference sequence). Sequencing was performed on PBMCs, taken before TCRalphabeta/CD19-depleted stem cell transplant. The J gene is TRBJ1-1, the V gene TRBV19, with 7 bases fitting TRBD1. This receptor was identified in a child under two years old with acute myeloid leukemia, due to receive a stem cell transplant. CDR3 sequence (DNA): TGTGTCAGTAGTATCGCAGGGGGGAACACTGAAGCTTTCTTT. Protein sequence: CVSSIAGGNTEAFF.